What follows describes a single T cell receptor (beta chain). The data derive from a study of blood T cell repertoires in COVID-19. Trimming shortened V by 1 base and J by 0 bases, and 13 bases separated the two germline ends. The CDR3 runs 16 residues. Per the germline V gene, CDR1 is MGHRA and CDR2 is YSYEKL. The protocol was immunoSEQ multiplex PCR, while the TCRdb copy is restricted to in-frame clones and leaves out a portion. This table holds about 120,000 clones, roughly 86% found once. The TCR was taken from a man aged 40-49 years with acute or convalescent COVID-19. The chain recombines TRBV4-1 with TRBJ2-7; weak D call: TRBD2 (5 bases). Material: peripheral blood. CDR3 region: CASSQGEGSSSYEQYF. The CDR3 nucleotides are TGCGCCAGCAGCCAAGGTGAGGGAAGTAGCTCCTACGAGCAGTACTTC.